This TCR beta chain was identified in a study of T cell repertoires in cytomegalovirus infection. Study in general: In public TCR beta signatures, there were indications of both CMV infection and matching HLA type. Regarding the study as a whole: HLA-C-restricted, CMV-specific TCR beta clonotypes were dominant ex vivo.

Via MiXCR, TCRdb re-called the reads, giving one row per CDR3 protein. The data contain about 60,000 distinct CDR3 sequences, roughly 32% of them seen just once; the ten biggest clones take up 70%. Note on this clonotype: The antigen remains undetermined.

The sequenced sample consisted of PBMCs, sequenced either directly or after in vitro stimulation (not recorded which). The clonotype comes from a human donor in good health (CMV status not recorded). Some clones in this sample may be carry-over from other donors' samples.

In nucleotides, the CDR3 is TGTGCCAGCAGTTTTTCAGGGGGCATATTGTCCTACGAGCAGTACTTC. Its translation: CASSFSGGILSYEQYF. The chain is built from TRBV12-3 or TRBV12-4 and TRBJ2-7; 8 bases match TRBD1. The CDR3 contains 16 residues. The V gene end was trimmed by 3 bases and the J gene end by 1 base; junction bases not matched to a gene: 8.